What follows are 10 T cell receptor beta chains derived from one specimen sequenced in a study of blood T cells in healthy people across ages. Together with a sample-barcoded 5' primer, a J-beta primer mix was included in a second PCR lasting about 7 to 12 cycles. TCRdb analysed the 5' RACE reads with MiXCR anew, one entry per CDR3 protein. Here the sample spans about 1.5 million distinct CDR3 sequences, approximately 42% being singletons. Sequencing was carried out using blood. These receptors were collected from a woman under 30 in good health.

This clonotype was seen more than once but under ten times. The J gene is TRBJ2-1, the V gene TRBV12-3 or TRBV12-4, with 7 bases aligning to TRBD2. The CDR3 sequence is 15 residues long. V was pared by 3 bases and J by 2 bases, with 4 bases of the junction left unmatched. The CDR3 spells CASSFGGGTYNEQFF. The CDR3 region has the DNA TGTGCCAGCAGTTTCGGCGGGGGAACCTACAATGAGCAGTTCTTC.

The chain carries TRBV4-3 and TRBJ2-7; the D gene is possibly TRBD1 (5 bases). V lost 0 bases and J lost 3, with 18 bases in between. This CDR3 has 17 amino acids. The germline V gene encodes CDR1 LGHNA and CDR2 YSLEER. For the CDR3, the DNA is TGCGCCAGCAGCCAAGATATCTACAGGCCCACAAGCTACGAGCAGTACTTC. Amino acids: CASSQDIYRPTSYEQYF.

This clonotype was observed a handful of times. The chain employs TRBV7-2 and TRBJ1-2, with TRBD1 matching over 7 bases. Germline V gives CDR1 SGHTA, CDR2 FQGNSA. The CDR3 extends over 16 amino acids. The V segment lost 5 bases and the J segment 4 bases; nucleotides outside the gene matches: 13. CDR3 DNA sequence: TGTGCCAGCAGCCTTCCCGGGACAGAAAGAAGCTATGGCTACACCTTC. Encoded protein: CASSLPGTERSYGYTF.

This chain uses TRBV6-6 with TRBJ2-3; D ambiguous. The CDR3 sequence is 13 residues long. Germline-derived CDR1 and CDR2 are MNHNY and SVGAGI (reference sequence). Trimming stripped 6 bases from V and 4 bases from J, with 11 bases between. CDR3 in amino acids: CASRAFSSDTQYF. DNA of the CDR3: TGTGCCAGCAGGGCGTTTAGCTCAGATACGCAGTATTTT.

This clonotype was found a few times. The chain combines TRBV20-1 with TRBJ2-3; D tentatively reads TRBD1 or TRBD2 (5 bases each). The V and J ends lost 6 bases and 2 bases respectively, with 12 bases between them. This CDR3 region has 13 residues. In germline, CDR1 is DFQATT, CDR2 SNEGSKA (reference sequence). In DNA, the CDR3 is TGCAGTGCCAGACGAGGGGCCACAGATACGCAGTATTTT. Translating gives CSARRGATDTQYF.

Here the CDR3 reads CASSLYRQGNTGELFF. Here the CDR3 DNA reads TGTGCCAGCAGTTTATATCGTCAGGGGAACACCGGGGAGCTGTTTTTT. The rearrangement uses TRBV27 and TRBJ2-2, with D perhaps TRBD1 (5 bases). CDR1 MNHEY and CDR2 SMNVEV come from the germline V gene (reference sequence). CDR3 length: 16 residues. Trimming cost V 1 base and J 1 base, with 10 bases left between them.

The CDR3, as DNA: TGTGCCAGCAGCCAAGATCGGCTAGCGGGGACTCCGAGCTCCTACAATGAGCAGTTCTTC. Protein product: CASSQDRLAGTPSSYNEQFF. V and J are TRBV3-1 and TRBJ2-1; 9 bases fit TRBD2. Germline V lookup: CDR1 LGHDT, CDR2 YNNKEL (reference sequence). The CDR3 consists of 20 residues. Trimming at V came to 0 bases and at J to 0 bases, leaving 12 bases not matched to a gene.

This chain joins TRBV28 and TRBJ2-7, with D uncertain. Trimming took off 5 bases at V and 2 bases at J, with 16 bases between the two ends. In germline, CDR1 is MDHEN, CDR2 SYDVKM. CDR3 length: 15 residues. The CDR3 reads CASSPTSHPTYEQYF. The CDR3 DNA sequence: TGTGCCAGCAGTCCTACAAGCCACCCTACCTACGAGCAGTACTTC.

The chain is built from TRBV9 and TRBJ2-1; TRBD2 aligns across 8 bases. The ends lost 4 bases at V and 0 bases at J; junction bases unmatched: 3. There are 15 residues in the CDR3. CDR1 and CDR2 (germline): SGDLS, YYNGEE. CDR3 residues: CASSKLAVSYNEQFF. The CDR3 region has the DNA TGTGCCAGCAGCAAACTAGCGGTCTCCTACAATGAGCAGTTCTTC.

The rearrangement uses TRBV20-1 and TRBJ2-5, with TRBD1 matching over 8 bases. The last part of the DNA fits TRBJ2-7 better; the J call may be wrong. Germline V lookup: CDR1 DFQATT, CDR2 SNEGSKA (reference sequence). CDR3 length equals 15 residues. The chain's CDR3 is CSARGQGAFSYEQYF. DNA of the CDR3: TGCAGTGCTAGAGGCCAGGGGGCCTTTTCATACGAGCAGTACTTC.